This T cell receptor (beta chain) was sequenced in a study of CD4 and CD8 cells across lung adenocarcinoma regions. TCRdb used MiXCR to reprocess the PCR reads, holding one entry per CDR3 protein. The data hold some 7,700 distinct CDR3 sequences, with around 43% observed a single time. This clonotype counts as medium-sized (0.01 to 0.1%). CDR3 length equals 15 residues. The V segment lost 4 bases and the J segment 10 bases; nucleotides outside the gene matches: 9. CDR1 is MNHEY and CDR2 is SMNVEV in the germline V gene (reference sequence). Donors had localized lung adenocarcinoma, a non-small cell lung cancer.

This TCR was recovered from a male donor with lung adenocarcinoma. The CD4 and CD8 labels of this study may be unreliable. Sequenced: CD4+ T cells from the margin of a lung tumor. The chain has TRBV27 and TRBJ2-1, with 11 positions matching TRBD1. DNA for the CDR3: TGTGCCAGCAGTTCCCGGACAGGGGGCTCCTACGAGCAGTTCTTC. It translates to CASSSRTGGSYEQFF.